A selection of T cell receptor beta chains follows, all from one sample in a study of T cells after yellow fever vaccination. TCRdb itself ran the 5' RACE reads through MiXCR, one entry per CDR3 protein. The table has more than 75,000 distinct CDR3 sequences, over 8% seen once. The starting material was CD8+ T cells not binding an NS4B(214-222) dextramer, sorted from PBMCs, obtained more than 13 days after the first yellow fever vaccination. These receptors came from a man aged 18 to 30 who received the YFV17D yellow fever vaccine. CDR3s include the opening cysteine and the closing phenylalanine or tryptophan. A D gene is named only where the DNA matches it firmly. A row's size may be missing; if present it is once, few, many or a size class.

v_gene: TRBV20-1; d_gene: NA; abundance: NA; j_gene: TRBJ2-7; CDR3nt: TGCAGTGCTAGAGCGTGGAGTCGGCTCGAGCAGTACTTC; CDR3aa: CSARAWSRLEQYF
v_gene: TRBV4-3; d_gene: NA; abundance: NA; j_gene: TRBJ1-2; CDR3nt: TGCGCCAGCAGCCAAGCGGCCAGGAGCTATGGCTACACCTTC; CDR3aa: CASSQAARSYGYTF
v_gene: TRBV7-8; d_gene: NA; abundance: NA; j_gene: TRBJ2-7; CDR3nt: TGTGCCAGCAGCTTACTGCAGGGGGGAAACGAGCAGTACTTC; CDR3aa: CASSLLQGGNEQYF
v_gene: TRBV29-1; d_gene: NA; abundance: few; j_gene: TRBJ2-3; CDR3nt: TGCAGCGTCCCGTTCGACGGTACTAGCACAGATACGCAGTATTTT; CDR3aa: CSVPFDGTSTDTQYF
v_gene: TRBV7-9; d_gene: NA; abundance: NA; j_gene: TRBJ2-5; CDR3nt: TGTGCCAGCAGCTTAGCGGGGGGCACCAAAACACAAGAGACCCAGTACTTC; CDR3aa: CASSLAGGTKTQETQYF
v_gene: TRBV6-5; d_gene: NA; abundance: few; j_gene: TRBJ2-7; CDR3nt: TGTGCCAGCAGCGGGGGAATCGGCGAGCAGTACTTC; CDR3aa: CASSGGIGEQYF
v_gene: TRBV5-4; d_gene: TRBD2; abundance: few; j_gene: TRBJ2-3; CDR3nt: TGTGCCAGCAGCTCACTAGCGGGGGGGCTAGAAGATACGCAGTATTTT; CDR3aa: CASSSLAGGLEDTQYF
v_gene: TRBV7-8; d_gene: NA; abundance: NA; j_gene: TRBJ2-5; CDR3nt: TGTGCCAGCAGCTCCCCTGTATCTGGGGAGACCCAGTACTTC; CDR3aa: CASSSPVSGETQYF
v_gene: TRBV6-1; d_gene: NA; abundance: NA; j_gene: TRBJ1-1; CDR3nt: TGTGCCAGCAGCCGGACAGCGAACACTGAAGCTTTCTTT; CDR3aa: CASSRTANTEAFF
v_gene: TRBV10-3; d_gene: NA; abundance: NA; j_gene: TRBJ2-1; CDR3nt: TGTGCCATCAGTGAGGAGCAGGGTCCCAAACAATGGGAGCAGTTCTTC; CDR3aa: CAISEEQGPKQWEQFF
v_gene: TRBV15; d_gene: NA; abundance: NA; j_gene: TRBJ2-5; CDR3nt: TGTGCCACCAGCAGAGATTATCAGGCGTCCATTTTC; CDR3aa: CATSRDYQASIF
v_gene: TRBV3-1; d_gene: NA; abundance: NA; j_gene: TRBJ1-5; CDR3nt: TGTGCCAGCAGCCATGGAGATCAGCCCCAGCATTTT; CDR3aa: CASSHGDQPQHF
v_gene: TRBV15; d_gene: NA; abundance: NA; j_gene: TRBJ1-1; CDR3nt: TGTGCCACCAGCAGAGATTATGTGACAGCGAACACTGAAGCTTTCTTT; CDR3aa: CATSRDYVTANTEAFF
v_gene: TRBV11-2; d_gene: TRBD2; abundance: NA; j_gene: TRBJ2-1; CDR3nt: TGTGCCAGCAGCCCGACGGGGGGGGAGCCCTACAATGAGCAGTTCTTC; CDR3aa: CASSPTGGEPYNEQFF
v_gene: TRBV29-1; d_gene: NA; abundance: few; j_gene: TRBJ1-1; CDR3nt: TGCAGCATCCGGGACCATCGGAGTGAAGCTTTCTTT; CDR3aa: CSIRDHRSEAFF
v_gene: TRBV20-1; d_gene: NA; abundance: NA; j_gene: TRBJ1-1; CDR3nt: TGCAGTGCTAGAGTATCCGGGGACACTGAAGCTTTCTTT; CDR3aa: CSARVSGDTEAFF
v_gene: TRBV4-1; d_gene: TRBD1; abundance: NA; j_gene: TRBJ2-3; CDR3nt: TGCGCCAGCAGCCAAACCCCAGGGGGAAGCACAGATACGCAGTATTTT; CDR3aa: CASSQTPGGSTDTQYF
v_gene: TRBV29-1; d_gene: NA; abundance: NA; j_gene: TRBJ1-1; CDR3nt: TGCAGCGTTGACAGCCTCGTTGAAGCTTTCTTT; CDR3aa: CSVDSLVEAFF
v_gene: TRBV12-3/TRBV12-4; d_gene: NA; abundance: NA; j_gene: TRBJ1-2; CDR3nt: TGTGCCAGCAGTTTGGGACCCGCAGAGAACTATGGCTACACCTTC; CDR3aa: CASSLGPAENYGYTF
v_gene: TRBV5-1; d_gene: NA; abundance: few; j_gene: TRBJ1-1; CDR3nt: TGCGCCAGCAGCCCGGACGGCTTGAACACTGAAGCTTTCTTT; CDR3aa: CASSPDGLNTEAFF
v_gene: TRBV27; d_gene: NA; abundance: few; j_gene: TRBJ2-7; CDR3nt: TGTGCCAGCAGGGGTTTCGACAGTTCCTCCTACGAGCAGTACTTC; CDR3aa: CASRGFDSSSYEQYF
v_gene: TRBV7-3; d_gene: TRBD2; abundance: NA; j_gene: TRBJ2-1; CDR3nt: TGTGCCAGCAGCTTGACGGGACCGGGACTAGCGGCCACCTCCTCCTACAATGAGCAGTTCTTC; CDR3aa: CASSLTGPGLAATSSYNEQFF
v_gene: TRBV5-1; d_gene: NA; abundance: NA; j_gene: TRBJ1-1; CDR3nt: TGCGCCAGCAGCTTGGACCCCTACACTGAAGCTTTCTTT; CDR3aa: CASSLDPYTEAFF
v_gene: TRBV4-2; d_gene: TRBD2; abundance: few; j_gene: TRBJ2-1; CDR3nt: TGTGCCAGCAGCCAAGACCCGGGACTAGCGGACCAGAAGTTCTTC; CDR3aa: CASSQDPGLADQKFF
v_gene: TRBV5-6; d_gene: NA; abundance: few; j_gene: TRBJ2-5; CDR3nt: TGTGCCAGCAGCTTGGGTGGGGAAGAGACCCAGTACTTC; CDR3aa: CASSLGGEETQYF
v_gene: TRBV9; d_gene: TRBD2; abundance: few; j_gene: TRBJ2-3; CDR3nt: TGTGCCAGCAGCGTAGGCGGGGGGGAAGATACGCAGTATTTT; CDR3aa: CASSVGGGEDTQYF
v_gene: TRBV13; d_gene: NA; abundance: few; j_gene: TRBJ1-1; CDR3nt: TGTGCCAGCAGCCCTCACAGGAACGAAGCTTTCTTT; CDR3aa: CASSPHRNEAFF
v_gene: TRBV20-1; d_gene: NA; abundance: few; j_gene: TRBJ1-1; CDR3nt: TGCAGTGCTAGAGGGGGTGGAGTAGCTTTCTTT; CDR3aa: CSARGGGVAFF
v_gene: TRBV6-1; d_gene: NA; abundance: few; j_gene: TRBJ2-1; CDR3nt: TGTGCCAGCAGCTTCGGACTACCAAGACCTCATGAGCAGTTCTTC; CDR3aa: CASSFGLPRPHEQFF